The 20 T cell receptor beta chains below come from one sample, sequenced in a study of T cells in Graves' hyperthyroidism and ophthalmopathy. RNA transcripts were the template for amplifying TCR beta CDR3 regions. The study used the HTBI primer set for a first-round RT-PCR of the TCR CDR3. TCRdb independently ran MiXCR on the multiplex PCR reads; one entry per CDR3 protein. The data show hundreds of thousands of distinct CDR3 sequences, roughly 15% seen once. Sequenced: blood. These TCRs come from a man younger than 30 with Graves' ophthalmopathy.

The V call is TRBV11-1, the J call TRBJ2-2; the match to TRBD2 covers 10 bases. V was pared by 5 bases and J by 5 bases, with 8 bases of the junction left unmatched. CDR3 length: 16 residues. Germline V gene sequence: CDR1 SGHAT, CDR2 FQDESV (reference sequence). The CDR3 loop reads CASSASSGSGTGELFF. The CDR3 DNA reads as TGTGCCAGCAGCGCCTCTAGCGGGAGCGGGACCGGGGAGCTGTTTTTT.

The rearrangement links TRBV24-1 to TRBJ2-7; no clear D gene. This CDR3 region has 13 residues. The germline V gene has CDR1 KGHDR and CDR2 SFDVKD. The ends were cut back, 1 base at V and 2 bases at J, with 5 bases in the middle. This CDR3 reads CATSDFGAYEQYF. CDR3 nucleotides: TGTGCCACCAGTGATTTCGGCGCCTACGAGCAGTACTTC.

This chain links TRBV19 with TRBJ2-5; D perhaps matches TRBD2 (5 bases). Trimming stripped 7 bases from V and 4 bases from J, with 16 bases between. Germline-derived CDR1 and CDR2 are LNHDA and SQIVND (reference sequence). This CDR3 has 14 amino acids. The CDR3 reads CASMNWQGGETQYF. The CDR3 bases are TGTGCCAGTATGAATTGGCAAGGAGGAGAGACCCAGTACTTC.

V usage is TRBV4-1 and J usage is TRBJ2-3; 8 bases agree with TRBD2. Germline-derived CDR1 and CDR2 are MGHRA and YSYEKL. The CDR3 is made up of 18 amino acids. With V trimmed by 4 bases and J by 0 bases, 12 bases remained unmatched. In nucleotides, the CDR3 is TGCGCCAGCAGCCGAACTAGCGGTGGGGGCCTAAGCACAGATACGCAGTATTTT. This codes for CASSRTSGGGLSTDTQYF.

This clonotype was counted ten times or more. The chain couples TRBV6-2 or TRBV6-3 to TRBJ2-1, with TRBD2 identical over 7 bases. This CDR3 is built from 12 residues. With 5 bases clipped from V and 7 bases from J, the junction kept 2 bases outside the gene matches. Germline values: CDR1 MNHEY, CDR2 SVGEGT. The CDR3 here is CASSTGGNEQFF. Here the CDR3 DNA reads TGTGCCAGCAGTACCGGGGGGAATGAGCAGTTCTTC.

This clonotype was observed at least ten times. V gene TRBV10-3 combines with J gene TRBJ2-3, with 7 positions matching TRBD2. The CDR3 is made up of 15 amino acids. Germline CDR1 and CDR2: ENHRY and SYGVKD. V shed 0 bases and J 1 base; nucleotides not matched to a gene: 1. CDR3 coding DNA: TGTGCCATCAGTGAGTCAAGCGGGGGCACAGATACGCAGTATTTT. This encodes CAISESSGGTDTQYF.

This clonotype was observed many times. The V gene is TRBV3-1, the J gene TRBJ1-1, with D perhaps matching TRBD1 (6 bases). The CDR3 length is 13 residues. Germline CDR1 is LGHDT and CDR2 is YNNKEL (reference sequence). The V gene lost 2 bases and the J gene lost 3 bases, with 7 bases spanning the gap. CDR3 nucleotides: TGTGCCAGCAGCCAATGGACAGACACTGAAGCTTTCTTT. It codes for CASSQWTDTEAFF.

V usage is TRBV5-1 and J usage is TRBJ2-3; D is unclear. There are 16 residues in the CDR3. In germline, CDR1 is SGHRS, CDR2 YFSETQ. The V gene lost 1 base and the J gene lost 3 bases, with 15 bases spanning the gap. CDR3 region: CASSLKSSALTDTQYF. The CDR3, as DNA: TGCGCCAGCAGCTTGAAGTCCAGCGCGCTGACAGATACGCAGTATTTT.

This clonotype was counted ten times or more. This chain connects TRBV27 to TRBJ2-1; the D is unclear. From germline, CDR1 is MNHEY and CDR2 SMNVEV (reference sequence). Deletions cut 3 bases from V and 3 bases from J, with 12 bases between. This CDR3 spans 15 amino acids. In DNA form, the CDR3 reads TGTGCCAGCAGTTTCCGTGGGATAGGCTACAATGAGCAGTTCTTC. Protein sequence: CASSFRGIGYNEQFF.

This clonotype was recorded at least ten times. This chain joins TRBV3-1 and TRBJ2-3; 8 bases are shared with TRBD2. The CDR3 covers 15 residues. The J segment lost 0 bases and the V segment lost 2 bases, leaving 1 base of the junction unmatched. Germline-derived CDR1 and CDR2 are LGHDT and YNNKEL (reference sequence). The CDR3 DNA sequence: TGTGCCAGCAGCCAACCGGGGGGGAGCACAGATACGCAGTATTTT. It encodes CASSQPGGSTDTQYF.

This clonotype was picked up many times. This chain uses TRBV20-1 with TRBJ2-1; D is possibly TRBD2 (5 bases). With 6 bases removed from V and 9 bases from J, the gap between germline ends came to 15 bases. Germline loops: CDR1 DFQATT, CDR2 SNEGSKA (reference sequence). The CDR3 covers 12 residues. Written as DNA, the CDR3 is TGCAGTGCGATACGGTTGGCGGGTGAGCAGTTCTTC. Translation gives CSAIRLAGEQFF.

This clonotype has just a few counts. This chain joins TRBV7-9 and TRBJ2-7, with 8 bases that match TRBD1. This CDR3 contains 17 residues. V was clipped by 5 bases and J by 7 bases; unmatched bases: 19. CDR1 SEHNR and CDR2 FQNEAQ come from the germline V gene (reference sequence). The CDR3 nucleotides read TGTGCCAGCAGCCAAGGGGACAGGAGGGTCTTTTTTGGGGAGCAGTACTTC. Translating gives CASSQGDRRVFFGEQYF. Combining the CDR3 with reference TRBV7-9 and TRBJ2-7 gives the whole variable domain DTGVSQNPRHKITKRGQNVTFRCDPISEHNRLYWYRQTLGQGPEFLTYFQNEAQLEKSRLLSDRFSAERPKGSFSTLEIQRTEQGDSAMYLCASSQGDRRVFFGEQYFGPGTRLTVT.

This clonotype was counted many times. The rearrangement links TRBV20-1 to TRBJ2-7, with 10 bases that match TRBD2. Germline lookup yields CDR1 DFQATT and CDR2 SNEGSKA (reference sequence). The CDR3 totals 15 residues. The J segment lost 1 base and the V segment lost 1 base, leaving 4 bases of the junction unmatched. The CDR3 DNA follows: TGCAGTGCTAGAGCAACTAGCGGGGTGTCCTACGAGCAGTACTTC. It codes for CSARATSGVSYEQYF.

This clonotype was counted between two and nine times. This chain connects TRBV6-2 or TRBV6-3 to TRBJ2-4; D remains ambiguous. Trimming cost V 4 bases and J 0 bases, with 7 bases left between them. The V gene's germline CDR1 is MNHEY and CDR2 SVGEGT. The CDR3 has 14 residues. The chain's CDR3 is CASSSPLAKNIQYF. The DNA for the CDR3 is TGTGCCAGCAGTTCACCTCTAGCCAAAAACATTCAGTACTTC.

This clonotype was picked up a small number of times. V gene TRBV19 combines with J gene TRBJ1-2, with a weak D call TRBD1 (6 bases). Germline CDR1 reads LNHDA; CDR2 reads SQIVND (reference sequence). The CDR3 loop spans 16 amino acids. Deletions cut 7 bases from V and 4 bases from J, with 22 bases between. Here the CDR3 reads CASIPTGGGLIYGYTF. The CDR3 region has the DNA TGTGCCAGTATTCCGACAGGTGGGGGATTGATCTATGGCTACACCTTC.

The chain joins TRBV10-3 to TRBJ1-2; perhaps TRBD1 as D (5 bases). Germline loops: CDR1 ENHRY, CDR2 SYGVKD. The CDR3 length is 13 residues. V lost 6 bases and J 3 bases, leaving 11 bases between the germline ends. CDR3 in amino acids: CAISDPGDYGYTF. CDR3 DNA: TGTGCCATCAGCGACCCGGGGGACTATGGCTACACCTTC.

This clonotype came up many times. The CDR3 DNA reads as TGTGCCAGCAGCGCTACCGGGGGGCTGGATAAGACCCAGTACTTC. It encodes CASSATGGLDKTQYF. The chain is built from TRBV7-9 and TRBJ2-5, with a weak D call TRBD2 (7 bases). Germline V gives CDR1 SEHNR, CDR2 FQNEAQ (reference sequence). V dropped 5 bases and J dropped 6 bases, with 19 bases sitting between them. The CDR3 loop spans 15 amino acids.

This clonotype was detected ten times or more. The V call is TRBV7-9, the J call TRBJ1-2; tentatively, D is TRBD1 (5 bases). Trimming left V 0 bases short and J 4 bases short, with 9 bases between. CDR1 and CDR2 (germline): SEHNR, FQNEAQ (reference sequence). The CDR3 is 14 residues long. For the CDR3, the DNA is TGTGCCAGCAGCTTAGCAGGGGTTTTCTATGGCTACACCTTC. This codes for CASSLAGVFYGYTF.

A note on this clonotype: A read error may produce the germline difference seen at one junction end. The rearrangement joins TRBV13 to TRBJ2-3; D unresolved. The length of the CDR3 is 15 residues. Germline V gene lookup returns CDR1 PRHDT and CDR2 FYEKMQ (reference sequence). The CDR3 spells CASSLGLSLTDTQCF. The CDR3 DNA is TGTGCCAGCAGCTTAGGCCTATCTCTCACAGATACGCAGTGTTTT.

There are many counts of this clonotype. The CDR3 DNA follows: TGTGCCAGCAGCTTAGGGTGGAGACTAGCGGGATTCTCCTACAATGAGCAGTTCTTC. As protein: CASSLGWRLAGFSYNEQFF. This chain joins TRBV7-9 and TRBJ2-1, with 11 bases matching TRBD2. Unmatched junction bases numbered 8, after V lost 1 base and J lost 0 bases. Germline V gives CDR1 SEHNR, CDR2 FQNEAQ (reference sequence). This CDR3 comprises 19 residues.